The 31 T cell receptor beta chains in this list originate from one sample, sequenced in a study of shared clonotypes between healthy human individuals. Here immunoSEQ multiplex PCR was the method, and the copy in TCRdb shows in-frame clones only, minus some. The repertoire holds 1,500,000 or so clones, with roughly 96% as singletons. The sequencing sample was made of naive CD4+ T cells sorted from blood. Stated subset: CD45RA+ positively selected. These receptors were taken from a man in his thirties or forties in good health.

There are a few counts of this clone. V and J are TRBV2 and TRBJ1-5; 10 bases fit TRBD1. Germline V gene sequence: CDR1 SNHLY, CDR2 FYNNEI. The junction had 4 bases not matched to a gene; V was cut back by 8 bases and J by 6 bases. CDR3 length: 13 residues. CDR3: CASAGTGVQPQHF. For the CDR3, the DNA is TGTGCCAGCGCCGGGACAGGGGTTCAGCCCCAGCATTTT.

The chain uses TRBV15 and TRBJ2-2, with 10 positions matching TRBD1. The CDR3 has 15 residues. From germline, CDR1 is LNHNV and CDR2 YYDKDF (reference sequence). Trimming removed 0 bases from V and 6 bases from J; junction bases left unmatched: 1. The CDR3 sequence is CATSRDGTGAGELFF. Written as DNA, the CDR3 is TGTGCCACCAGCAGAGACGGGACAGGGGCCGGGGAGCTGTTTTTT. The full variable domain, completed using reference TRBV15 and TRBJ2-2, is DAMVIQNPRYQVTQFGKPVTLSCSQTLNHNVMYWYQQKSSQAPKLLFHYYDKDFNNEADTPDNFQSRRPNTSFCFLDIRSPGLGDTAMYLCATSRDGTGAGELFFGEGSRLTVL.

The genes are TRBV25-1 and TRBJ2-7; 9 positions agree with TRBD2. The germline V gene encodes CDR1 MGHDK and CDR2 SYGVNS. The CDR3 consists of 15 residues. Trimming cost V 5 bases and J 3 bases; bases outside gene matches: 8. The CDR3 sequence: CASSCSGRPNYEQYF. The CDR3 nucleotides are TGTGCCAGCAGTTGTAGCGGGAGACCCAACTACGAGCAGTACTTC.

This sequence joins TRBV7-9 and TRBJ2-7; either TRBD1 or TRBD2 may supply D (5 bases each). CDR1 is SEHNR and CDR2 is FQNEAQ in the germline V gene (reference sequence). V lost 3 bases and J 5 bases, leaving 11 bases between the germline ends. This CDR3 comprises 13 residues. CDR3 amino acids: CASSFRGTDEQYF. DNA for the CDR3: TGTGCCAGCAGCTTTCGTGGGACGGACGAGCAGTACTTC.

V is TRBV19 and J is TRBJ2-2; 7 bases match TRBD1. This CDR3 is 14 amino acids long. In germline, CDR1 is LNHDA, CDR2 SQIVND (reference sequence). The J segment lost 7 bases and the V segment lost 6 bases, leaving 8 bases of the junction unmatched. The CDR3 sequence: CASRINRGGGELFF. The CDR3 DNA follows: TGTGCCAGTAGGATAAACAGGGGCGGCGGGGAGCTGTTTTTT.

V and J are TRBV5-1 and TRBJ1-1, with D perhaps TRBD1 (5 bases). Germline V gene lookup returns CDR1 SGHRS and CDR2 YFSETQ. The CDR3 is 13 amino acids. V dropped 7 bases and J dropped 2 bases, with 12 bases sitting between them. CDR3 DNA sequence: TGCGCCAGCTCGGACACCCCTAACACTGAAGCTTTCTTT. Translating gives CASSDTPNTEAFF.

The rearrangement links TRBV27 to TRBJ1-4; 7 bases fit TRBD1. Trimming removed 3 bases from V and 4 bases from J; junction bases left unmatched: 5. The CDR3 contains 15 residues. Germline assignment: CDR1 MNHEY and CDR2 SMNVEV (reference sequence). The CDR3 sequence is CASSFRTGRNEKLFF. DNA of the CDR3: TGTGCCAGCAGTTTCAGGACAGGCCGTAATGAAAAACTGTTTTTT. Filled out from reference TRBV27 and TRBJ1-4, the complete variable domain reads EAQVTQNPRYLITVTGKKLTVTCSQNMNHEYMSWYRQDPGLGLRQIYYSMNVEVTDKGDVPEGYKVSRKEKRNFPLILESPSPNQTSLYFCASSFRTGRNEKLFFGSGTQLSVL.

The V gene is TRBV28, the J gene TRBJ2-7; 8 nucleotides match TRBD1. With 5 bases clipped from V and 11 bases from J, the junction kept 11 bases outside the gene matches. CDR3 length equals 13 residues. Germline loops: CDR1 MDHEN, CDR2 SYDVKM. CDR3 coding DNA: TGTGCCAGCAGTCCACCCGGGACAGGAAGAGAGTACTTC. Residues: CASSPPGTGREYF.

The rearrangement links TRBV14 to TRBJ2-1; 7 bases fit TRBD2. Germline values: CDR1 SGHDN, CDR2 FVKESK. The CDR3 contains 15 residues. V was pared by 2 bases and J by 5 bases, with 6 bases of the junction left unmatched. Here the CDR3 reads CASSQWREWDNEQFF. CDR3 sequence (DNA): TGTGCCAGCAGCCAATGGCGGGAGTGGGACAATGAGCAGTTCTTC. The whole variable domain, remainder taken from reference TRBV14 and TRBJ2-1, is EAGVTQFPSHSVIEKGQTVTLRCDPISGHDNLYWYRRVMGKEIKFLLHFVKESKQDESGMPNNRFLAERTGGTYSTLKVQPAELEDSGVYFCASSQWREWDNEQFFGPGTRLTVL.

J is TRBJ2-3 and V is TRBV2; 7 positions agree with TRBD1. This CDR3 has 16 residues. CDR1 and CDR2 from the germline V gene are SNHLY and FYNNEI. The ends lost 6 bases at V and 2 bases at J; junction bases unmatched: 11. CDR3 residues: CASRLLGTDTTDTQYF. The CDR3 nucleotides read TGTGCCAGCAGGTTACTTGGGACAGACACCACAGATACGCAGTATTTT.

V is TRBV5-1 and J is TRBJ2-2; the match to TRBD2 covers 12 bases. The CDR3 contains 19 residues. Unmatched junction bases numbered 12, after V lost 4 bases and J lost 2 bases. The germline gives CDR1 SGHRS, CDR2 YFSETQ. The CDR3 DNA sequence: TGCGCCAGCAGCCCCGGGACTAGCGGGCCTCGCCTAAACACCGGGGAGCTGTTTTTT. This encodes CASSPGTSGPRLNTGELFF.

This clone was seen just once. The chain has TRBV7-2 and TRBJ2-3, with a weak D call TRBD1 (5 bases). This CDR3 is 12 amino acids long. Germline CDR1 reads SGHTA; CDR2 reads FQGNSA. Trimming removed 5 bases at V and 5 bases at J, with 8 bases between. This CDR3 is CASSPRVDTQYF. CDR3 nucleotide sequence: TGTGCCAGCAGCCCCAGGGTAGATACGCAGTATTTT.

This rearrangement joins TRBV6-5 to TRBJ1-5, with a weak D call TRBD1 (6 bases). Germline V gene lookup returns CDR1 MNHEY and CDR2 SVGAGI. Trimming stripped 5 bases from V and 7 bases from J, with 15 bases between. The CDR3 spans 14 residues. DNA for the CDR3: TGTGCCAGCAGTGGGATGGGGGGCGGACAGCCCCAGCATTTT. As protein: CASSGMGGGQPQHF.

This chain joins TRBV19 and TRBJ2-2, with TRBD1 identical over 7 bases. CDR3 size: 16 residues. Germline assignment: CDR1 LNHDA and CDR2 SQIVND (reference sequence). V lost 5 bases to trimming and J lost 0 bases; unmatched junction nucleotides: 6. This chain's CDR3 is CASSQWTGANTGELFF. The CDR3 DNA reads TGTGCCAGTAGTCAATGGACAGGCGCGAACACCGGGGAGCTGTTTTTT. The full variable domain, with the rest looked up from reference TRBV19 and TRBJ2-2, is DGGITQSPKYLFRKEGQNVTLSCEQNLNHDAMYWYRQDPGQGLRLIYYSQIVNDFQKGDIAEGYSVSREKKESFPLTVTSAQKNPTAFYLCASSQWTGANTGELFFGEGSRLTVL.

The chain couples TRBV5-1 to TRBJ2-3, with TRBD2 identical over 7 bases. The CDR3 runs to 15 residues. J was trimmed by 0 bases and V by 2 bases; bases with no gene match: 3. From germline, CDR1 is SGHRS and CDR2 YFSETQ. The CDR3 is CASSFGSGSTDTQYF. CDR3 bases: TGCGCCAGCAGCTTTGGTAGCGGGAGCACAGATACGCAGTATTTT. Together with reference TRBV5-1 and TRBJ2-3, the CDR3 gives the full variable domain: KAGVTQTPRYLIKTRGQQVTLSCSPISGHRSVSWYQQTPGQGLQFLFEYFSETQRNKGNFPGRFSGRQFSNSRSEMNVSTLELGDSALYLCASSFGSGSTDTQYFGPGTRLTVL.

The chain uses TRBV14 and TRBJ2-2; 7 nucleotides match TRBD1. This CDR3 is built from 17 residues. Germline V gene sequence: CDR1 SGHDN, CDR2 FVKESK. J was trimmed by 0 bases and V by 1 base; bases with no gene match: 5. The CDR3 nucleotides read TGTGCCAGCAGCCAAGGGATTGACAGGGCGAACACCGGGGAGCTGTTTTTT. Translating gives CASSQGIDRANTGELFF.

The gene calls are TRBV6-6 and TRBJ2-3; TRBD1 agrees at 7 bases. The CDR3 consists of 16 residues. Trimming cost V 2 bases and J 1 base; bases outside gene matches: 6. Germline V gives CDR1 MNHNY, CDR2 SVGAGI (reference sequence). CDR3 loop: CASSYATGSGTDTQYF. CDR3 bases: TGTGCCAGCAGTTACGCGACAGGGTCGGGCACAGATACGCAGTATTTT.

This chain links TRBV5-1 with TRBJ2-2, with 7 bases matching TRBD2. V lost 0 bases to trimming and J lost 0 bases; unmatched junction nucleotides: 2. Germline V gene data show CDR1 as SGHRS and CDR2 as YFSETQ. There are 16 residues in the CDR3. The CDR3 loop reads CASSLVGRANTGELFF. In DNA form, the CDR3 reads TGCGCCAGCAGCTTGGTGGGGAGGGCGAACACCGGGGAGCTGTTTTTT.

The chain joins TRBV5-1 to TRBJ1-5, with 7 bases matching TRBD1. Germline CDR1 SGHRS, CDR2 YFSETQ. The V segment lost 3 bases and the J segment 9 bases; nucleotides outside the gene matches: 12. This CDR3 has 15 residues. The CDR3 nucleotides are TGCGCCAGCAGCTGGCGGGACAGAAGGAACGGGCCCCAGCATTTT. Translating gives CASSWRDRRNGPQHF. Full variable domain (outside the CDR3, taken from reference TRBV5-1 and TRBJ1-5): KAGVTQTPRYLIKTRGQQVTLSCSPISGHRSVSWYQQTPGQGLQFLFEYFSETQRNKGNFPGRFSGRQFSNSRSEMNVSTLELGDSALYLCASSWRDRRNGPQHFGDGTRLSIL.

The CDR3 spells CASSPTSGRPETQYF. Written as DNA, the CDR3 is TGTGCCAGCAGTCCAACTAGCGGGAGACCTGAGACCCAGTACTTC. V and J are TRBV6-6 and TRBJ2-5; TRBD2 aligns across 11 bases. This CDR3 region has 15 residues. Germline-derived CDR1 and CDR2 are MNHNY and SVGAGI (reference sequence). Germline trimming cut 5 bases from V and 5 bases from J; bases unmatched to any gene: 7.

The chain has TRBV6-6 and TRBJ1-5; the D gene is possibly TRBD1 (5 bases). Trimming took off 0 bases at V and 3 bases at J, with 12 bases between the two ends. The CDR3 runs 16 residues. In germline, CDR1 is MNHNY, CDR2 SVGAGI (reference sequence). The CDR3 coding sequence is TGTGCCAGCAGTTACTCGAGGGGACGCGACAATCAGCCCCAGCATTTT. Translated, it gives CASSYSRGRDNQPQHF.

The J gene is TRBJ1-4, the V gene TRBV18; D possibly corresponds to TRBD1 (5 bases). Trimming stripped 5 bases from V and 12 bases from J, with 28 bases between. Germline lookup yields CDR1 KGHSH and CDR2 LQKENI. The CDR3 contains 17 residues. The CDR3 DNA sequence: TGTGCCAGCTCAAGCACCACACCGGGACGACAACGAGTTGAACTGTTTTTT. This sequence encodes CASSSTTPGRQRVELFF. Full variable domain (rest looked up from reference TRBV18 and TRBJ1-4): NAGVMQNPRHLVRRRGQEARLRCSPMKGHSHVYWYRQLPEEGLKFMVYLQKENIIDESGMPKERFSAEFPKEGPSILRIQQVVRGDSAAYFCASSSTTPGRQRVELFFGSGTQLSVL.

V gene TRBV9 combines with J gene TRBJ2-3, with TRBD2 identical over 7 bases. The CDR3 spans 13 residues. V trimming: 3 bases; J trimming: 8 bases; junction bases outside the gene matches: 6. Looked up from germline, CDR1 is SGDLS and CDR2 is YYNGEE. The CDR3 DNA is TGTGCCAGCAGCGCTGGACTAGGAGGTACGCAGTATTTT. It yields the protein CASSAGLGGTQYF.

This clone was counted once. The V call is TRBV25-1, the J call TRBJ2-1, with 7 bases matching TRBD1. Germline CDR1 reads MGHDK; CDR2 reads SYGVNS. Unmatched junction bases numbered 5, after V lost 4 bases and J lost 5 bases. This CDR3 contains 14 residues. CDR3 in amino acids: CASSAPDRNNEQFF. In DNA, the CDR3 is TGTGCCAGCAGTGCCCCGGACAGGAACAATGAGCAGTTCTTC.

In regard to this clone: This sample also contains other DNA sequences that code for the same CDR3. The chain links TRBV18 to TRBJ2-7; unclear D gene. Between the trimmed V and J ends, which lost 2 bases and 4 bases, there was a span of 6 bases. From germline, CDR1 is KGHSH and CDR2 LQKENI. The CDR3 is made up of 12 amino acids. CDR3 protein: CASSPGQYEQYF. The CDR3 DNA follows: TGTGCCAGCTCACCAGGTCAGTACGAGCAGTACTTC.

Note on this clone: Its ends do not fully match the called genes, so a read error is possible. The V call is TRBV29-1, the J call TRBJ2-1; D not resolved. Germline lookup yields CDR1 SQVTM and CDR2 ANQGSEA. The CDR3 covers 13 residues. The CDR3 region has the DNA TGCAGCGTTGAATTGGGAAGGAGTTCTGAGCGGTTCTTC. Protein product: CSVELGRSSERFF.

The chain links TRBV28 to TRBJ1-5, with D perhaps TRBD1 (5 bases). Germline V CDR1 and CDR2: MDHEN, SYDVKM. The CDR3 has 13 amino acids. Trimming took 6 bases from V and 0 from J, leaving 6 bases between them. The CDR3 sequence: CASRDNSNQPQHF. Written as DNA, the CDR3 is TGTGCCAGCAGGGACAATAGCAATCAGCCCCAGCATTTT. Filled out from reference TRBV28 and TRBJ1-5, the complete variable domain reads DVKVTQSSRYLVKRTGEKVFLECVQDMDHENMFWYRQDPGLGLRLIYFSYDVKMKEKGDIPEGYSVSREKKERFSLILESASTNQTSMYLCASRDNSNQPQHFGDGTRLSIL.

The genes are TRBV7-8 and TRBJ2-1; D remains ambiguous. V gave up 1 base and J gave up 7 bases, with 14 bases separating them. The germline V gene has CDR1 SGHVS and CDR2 FQNEAQ. The length of the CDR3 is 15 residues. The DNA of the CDR3 is TGTGCCAGCAGCTTAGAAAGGCTCTACCCAAATGAGCAGTTCTTC. Amino acids: CASSLERLYPNEQFF.

The genes are TRBV27 and TRBJ2-5; D is undetermined. Trimming took 4 bases from V and 2 from J, leaving 11 bases between them. Germline V gives CDR1 MNHEY, CDR2 SMNVEV (reference sequence). The CDR3 extends over 14 amino acids. CDR3 protein: CASSSRPFQETQYF. DNA for the CDR3: TGTGCCAGCAGTTCCAGACCTTTTCAAGAGACCCAGTACTTC.

The chain joins TRBV9 to TRBJ2-7; D unresolved. In germline, CDR1 is SGDLS, CDR2 YYNGEE. The V gene lost 1 base and the J gene lost 2 bases, with 7 bases spanning the gap. This CDR3 comprises 13 residues. DNA of the CDR3: TGTGCCAGCAGCGTAACTCCCGCCTACGAGCAGTACTTC. Translation gives CASSVTPAYEQYF.

This chain links TRBV30 with TRBJ1-2; 7 nucleotides agree with TRBD1. The CDR3 spans 15 residues. The J segment lost 8 bases and the V segment lost 0 bases, leaving 12 bases of the junction unmatched. Germline-derived CDR1 and CDR2 are GTSNPN and SVGIG (reference sequence). CDR3 DNA sequence: TGTGCCTGGAGTGTACTTTACAGGGGATCTCACGGCTACACCTTC. Protein: CAWSVLYRGSHGYTF.